This T cell receptor beta chain appears in the sequencing data of a study of monozygotic twins with cystic fibrosis. Here immunoSEQ multiplex PCR was the method, and the copy in TCRdb shows in-frame clones only, minus some. This table holds 11,000 to 15,000 clones, 70% to 90% found once. Trimming cost V 4 bases and J 2 bases, with 12 bases left between them. CDR1 and CDR2 (germline): SGHTA, FQGNSA. The CDR3 sequence is 15 residues long. Overall study results and limits: J usage was most co-twin-similar in 8 of 16 pairs, V in 13.

A word on this clone: Its target is not known.

This sequence was found in a boy between 10 and 17 years old with cystic fibrosis. The sequenced sample was blood. The chain joins TRBV7-2 to TRBJ1-5; D remains unclear. Here the CDR3 reads CASSSEGMGNQPQHF. In DNA, the CDR3 is TGTGCCAGCAGCTCGGAGGGAATGGGCAATCAGCCCCAGCATTTT.